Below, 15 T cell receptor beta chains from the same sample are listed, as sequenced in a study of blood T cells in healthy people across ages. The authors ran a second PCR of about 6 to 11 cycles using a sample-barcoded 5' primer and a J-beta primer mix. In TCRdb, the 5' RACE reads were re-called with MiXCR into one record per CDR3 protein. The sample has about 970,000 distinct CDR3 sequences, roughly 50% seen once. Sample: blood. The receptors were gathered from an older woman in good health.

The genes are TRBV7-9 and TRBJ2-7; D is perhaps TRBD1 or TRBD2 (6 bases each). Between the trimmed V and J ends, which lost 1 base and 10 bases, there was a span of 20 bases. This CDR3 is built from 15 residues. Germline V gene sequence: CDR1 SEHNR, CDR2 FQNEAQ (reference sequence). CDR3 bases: TGTGCCAGCAGCTTAGTAGGGGGTCCCGCGGGAACCCAGTACTTC. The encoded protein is CASSLVGGPAGTQYF.

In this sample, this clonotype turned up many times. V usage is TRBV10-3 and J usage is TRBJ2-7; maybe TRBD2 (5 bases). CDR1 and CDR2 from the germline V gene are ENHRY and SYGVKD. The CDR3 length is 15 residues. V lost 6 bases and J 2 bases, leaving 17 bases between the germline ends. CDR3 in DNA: TGTGCCATCAGCCCCGGTAGTCTCGGGGCCTACGAGCAGTACTTC. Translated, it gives CAISPGSLGAYEQYF.

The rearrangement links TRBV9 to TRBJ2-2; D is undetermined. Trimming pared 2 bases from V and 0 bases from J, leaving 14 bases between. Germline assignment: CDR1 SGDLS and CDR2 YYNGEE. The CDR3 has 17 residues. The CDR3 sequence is CASSVLRGPANTGELFF. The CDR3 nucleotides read TGTGCCAGCAGCGTCCTCCGAGGACCCGCGAACACCGGGGAGCTGTTTTTT. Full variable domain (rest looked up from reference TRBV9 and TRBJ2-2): DSGVTQTPKHLITATGQRVTLRCSPRSGDLSVYWYQQSLDQGLQFLIQYYNGEERAKGNILERFSAQQFPDLHSELNLSSLELGDSALYFCASSVLRGPANTGELFFGEGSRLTVL.

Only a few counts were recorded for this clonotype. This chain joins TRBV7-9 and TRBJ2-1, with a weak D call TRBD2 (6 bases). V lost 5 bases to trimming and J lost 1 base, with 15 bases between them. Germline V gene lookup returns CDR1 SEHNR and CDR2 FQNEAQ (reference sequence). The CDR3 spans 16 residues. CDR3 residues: CASSPSTSRSYNEQFF. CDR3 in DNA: TGTGCCAGCAGCCCATCTACTAGCCGATCCTACAATGAGCAGTTCTTC.

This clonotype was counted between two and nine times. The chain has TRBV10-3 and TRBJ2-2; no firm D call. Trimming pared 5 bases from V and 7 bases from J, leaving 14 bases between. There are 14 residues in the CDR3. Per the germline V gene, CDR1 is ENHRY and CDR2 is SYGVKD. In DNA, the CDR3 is TGTGCCATCAGTAGAGGTTTTAATGACGGGGAGCTGTTTTTT. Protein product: CAISRGFNDGELFF.

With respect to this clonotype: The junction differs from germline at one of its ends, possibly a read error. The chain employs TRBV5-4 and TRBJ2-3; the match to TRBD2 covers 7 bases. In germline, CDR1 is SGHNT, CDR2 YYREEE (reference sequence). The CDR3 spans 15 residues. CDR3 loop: CASSLVAREQDTRYF. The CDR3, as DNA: TGTGCCAGCAGCTTGGTTGCGCGGGAGCAAGATACGCGGTATTTT.

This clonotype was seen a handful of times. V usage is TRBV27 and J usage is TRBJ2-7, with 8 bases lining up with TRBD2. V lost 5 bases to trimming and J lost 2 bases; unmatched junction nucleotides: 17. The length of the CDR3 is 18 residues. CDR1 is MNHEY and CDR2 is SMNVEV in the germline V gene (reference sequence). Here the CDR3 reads CASSPRGGNPGLAYEQYF. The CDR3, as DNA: TGTGCCAGCAGTCCCCGAGGAGGGAATCCGGGACTAGCCTACGAGCAGTACTTC.

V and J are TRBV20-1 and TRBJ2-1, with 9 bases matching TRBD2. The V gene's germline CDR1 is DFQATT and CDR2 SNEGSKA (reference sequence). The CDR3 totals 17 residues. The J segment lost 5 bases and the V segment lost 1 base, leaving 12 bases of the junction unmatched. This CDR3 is CSARAGLQREVHNEQFF. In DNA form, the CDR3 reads TGCAGTGCTAGAGCAGGGCTCCAGCGGGAGGTCCACAATGAGCAGTTCTTC.

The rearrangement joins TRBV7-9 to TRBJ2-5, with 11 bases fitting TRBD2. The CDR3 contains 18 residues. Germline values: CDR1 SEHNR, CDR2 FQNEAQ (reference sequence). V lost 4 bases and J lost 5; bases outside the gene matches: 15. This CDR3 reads CASSSRRVTSGIWETQYF. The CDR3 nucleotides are TGTGCCAGCAGCTCGAGACGGGTGACTAGCGGGATTTGGGAGACCCAGTACTTC.

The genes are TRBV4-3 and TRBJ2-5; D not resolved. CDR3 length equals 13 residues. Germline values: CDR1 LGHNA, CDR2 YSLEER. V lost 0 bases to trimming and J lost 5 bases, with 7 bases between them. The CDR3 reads CASSQDRSETQYF. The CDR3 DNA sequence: TGCGCCAGCAGCCAAGACCGATCGGAGACCCAGTACTTC.

The CDR3 here is CASSVDGTPKEAQYF. DNA for the CDR3: TGTGCCAGCAGCGTAGACGGTACACCGAAGGAGGCCCAGTACTTC. The rearrangement uses TRBV9 and TRBJ2-5; D may be TRBD2 (5 bases). CDR3 length: 15 residues. Germline CDR1 and CDR2: SGDLS and YYNGEE. The V end lost 0 bases, the J end lost 9 bases, and 18 bases lay between the germline ends.

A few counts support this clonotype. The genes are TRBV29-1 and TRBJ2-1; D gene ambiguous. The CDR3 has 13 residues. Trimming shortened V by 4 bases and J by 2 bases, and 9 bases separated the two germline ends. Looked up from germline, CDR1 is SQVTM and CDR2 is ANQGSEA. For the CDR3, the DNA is TGCAGCGTTGGGTACGGGCCCTACAATGAGCAGTTCTTC. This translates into CSVGYGPYNEQFF.

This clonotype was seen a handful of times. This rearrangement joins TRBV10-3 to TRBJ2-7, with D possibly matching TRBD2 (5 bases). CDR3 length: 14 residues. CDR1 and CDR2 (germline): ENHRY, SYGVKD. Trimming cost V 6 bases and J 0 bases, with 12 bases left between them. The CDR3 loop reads CAIRRTASSYEQYF. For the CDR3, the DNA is TGTGCCATCAGACGGACTGCGAGCTCCTACGAGCAGTACTTC.

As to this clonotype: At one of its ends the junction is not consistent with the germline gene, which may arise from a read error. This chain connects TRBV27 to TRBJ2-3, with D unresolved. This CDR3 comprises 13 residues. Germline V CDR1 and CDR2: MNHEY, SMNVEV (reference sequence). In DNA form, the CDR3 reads TGCGCCAGCAGTTTTTCCTTCACAGATACGCAGTATTTT. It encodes CASSFSFTDTQYF.

CDR3 loop: CASSLRRQGRYEQYF. CDR3 DNA sequence: TGTGCCAGCAGTTTAAGACGACAGGGGCGGTACGAGCAGTACTTC. V gene TRBV28 combines with J gene TRBJ2-7; TRBD1 matches 8 bases. Per germline, CDR1 MDHEN and CDR2 SYDVKM. The CDR3 consists of 15 residues. The junction had 7 bases not matched to a gene; V was cut back by 2 bases and J by 4 bases.